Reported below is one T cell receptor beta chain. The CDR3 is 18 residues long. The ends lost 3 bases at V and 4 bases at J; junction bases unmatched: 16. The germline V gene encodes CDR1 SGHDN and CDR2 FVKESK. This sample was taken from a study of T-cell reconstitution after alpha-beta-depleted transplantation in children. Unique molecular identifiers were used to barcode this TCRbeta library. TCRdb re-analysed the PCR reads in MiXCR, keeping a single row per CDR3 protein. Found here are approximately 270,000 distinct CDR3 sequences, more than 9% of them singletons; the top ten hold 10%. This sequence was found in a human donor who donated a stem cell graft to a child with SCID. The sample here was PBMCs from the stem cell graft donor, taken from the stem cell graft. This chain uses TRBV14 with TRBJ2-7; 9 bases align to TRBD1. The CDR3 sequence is CASSHFPPGTGSRYEQYF. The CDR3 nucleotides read TGTGCCAGCAGCCATTTCCCCCCCGGGACAGGGTCGAGGTACGAGCAGTACTTC.